The clone carrying this T cell receptor (beta chain) came up many times. This specimen belongs to a study of blood T cell repertoires in COVID-19. Across the study: From the United States, Italy and Spain came samples of acute and convalescent COVID-19.

The CDR3 is made up of 16 amino acids. Trimming removed 4 bases from V and 3 bases from J; junction bases left unmatched: 10. The germline V gene has CDR1 SEHNR and CDR2 FQNEAQ (reference sequence). Sequencing was performed with immunoSEQ multiplex PCR; in TCRdb, only in-frame clones are kept and a portion is missing. The table lists hundreds of thousands of clones, around 88% of them singletons. The TCR comes from a woman aged 40-49 years with acute COVID-19. The V call is TRBV7-9, the J call TRBJ2-5, with TRBD1 matching over 8 bases. Material: PBMCs or T cells enriched from blood (not recorded which). The CDR3 sequence: CASSSRATGAKETQYF. DNA for the CDR3: TGTGCCAGCAGCTCAAGGGCGACAGGGGCGAAAGAGACCCAGTACTTC.